The 31 T cell receptor beta chains below come from one sample, sequenced in a study of cytomegalovirus exposure and HLA in healthy donors. In the PCR, 60 Vbeta and 13 Jbeta primers were used. Some clones are missing from TCRdb's copy, which holds only in-frame ones; the method was immunoSEQ multiplex PCR. The table has some 150,000 clones, around four fifths seen once. The sequencing sample was made of PBMCs. These receptors originate from a woman between 45 and 65 years old in good health and CMV-seronegative.

The chain uses TRBV9 and TRBJ2-3; TRBD2 matches 8 bases. V lost 0 bases, J lost 2 bases, and 5 bases stayed unmatched. Germline CDR1 is SGDLS and CDR2 is YYNGEE. The CDR3 covers 16 residues. CDR3 amino acids: CASSVGRGVYTDTQYF. The CDR3 DNA reads TGTGCCAGCAGCGTAGGGCGGGGGGTTTACACAGATACGCAGTATTTT.

The rearrangement links TRBV7-3 to TRBJ2-7, with D perhaps matching TRBD2 (6 bases). This CDR3 is built from 17 residues. V was pared by 0 bases and J by 0 bases, with 15 bases between. Germline loops: CDR1 SGHTA, CDR2 FQGTGA. The CDR3 region is CASSLTTGSGYSYEQYF. The CDR3 nucleotides read TGTGCCAGCAGCTTAACAACGGGTAGCGGATACTCCTACGAGCAGTACTTC.

The chain recombines TRBV19 with TRBJ2-7, with 8 positions matching TRBD2. The CDR3 contains 16 residues. From germline, CDR1 is LNHDA and CDR2 SQIVND (reference sequence). V gave up 3 bases and J gave up 6 bases; unmatched junction bases: 13. The CDR3, as DNA: TGTGCCAGTAGTATTTTACCGACGGGGGGGAGTGGCGAGCAGTACTTC. As protein: CASSILPTGGSGEQYF.

The genes are TRBV11-2 and TRBJ2-3; 8 bases agree with TRBD2. The CDR3 covers 17 residues. Germline lookup yields CDR1 SGHAT and CDR2 FQNNGV. V lost 1 base to trimming and J lost 4 bases; unmatched junction nucleotides: 10. CDR3 DNA: TGTGCCAGCAGCTTAGGGATGGGGCGGGGGGCCTCAGATACGCAGTATTTT. Amino acid sequence: CASSLGMGRGASDTQYF.

The chain couples TRBV7-9 to TRBJ2-7; TRBD1 matches 8 bases. V gave up 0 bases and J gave up 6 bases; unmatched junction bases: 7. Germline CDR1 and CDR2: SEHNR and FQNEAQ (reference sequence). This CDR3 is 15 amino acids long. This CDR3 is CASSLALGQGSEQYF. The CDR3 nucleotides read TGTGCCAGCAGCTTAGCTCTAGGACAGGGTTCCGAGCAGTACTTC.

V is TRBV11-2 and J is TRBJ2-3; 8 bases align to TRBD1. The V gene's germline CDR1 is SGHAT and CDR2 FQNNGV. This CDR3 has 15 amino acids. The V segment lost 4 bases and the J segment 1 base; nucleotides outside the gene matches: 4. CDR3 sequence reads: CASSSPTGGTDTQYF. Here the CDR3 DNA reads TGTGCCAGCAGCTCACCGACAGGGGGCACAGATACGCAGTATTTT.

This chain connects TRBV6-6 to TRBJ2-7; D is possibly TRBD1 (5 bases). V gave up 0 bases and J gave up 0 bases, with 6 bases separating them. This CDR3 is 14 amino acids long. Germline V lookup: CDR1 MNHNY, CDR2 SVGAGI (reference sequence). In DNA form, the CDR3 reads TGTGCCAGCAGTTACTCACAGGACTCCTACGAGCAGTACTTC. Its protein product is CASSYSQDSYEQYF.

V and J are TRBV6-6 and TRBJ2-1, with 13 bases that match TRBD2. V dropped 5 bases and J dropped 9; count of bases not matched to a gene: 10. The germline CDR1 and CDR2 sequences are MNHNY and SVGAGI (reference sequence). This CDR3 is built from 16 residues. The CDR3 DNA reads TGTGCCAGCAGTAAGACCGGGACTAGCGGGAAGGGTGAGCAGTTCTTC. It encodes CASSKTGTSGKGEQFF.

J is TRBJ1-2 and V is TRBV4-3; 10 nucleotides align to TRBD1. Germline loops: CDR1 LGHNA, CDR2 YSLEER. V gave up 1 base and J gave up 0 bases; unmatched junction bases: 2. The length of the CDR3 is 16 residues. The CDR3 DNA is TGCGCCAGCAGCCAAGGACAGGGGGCCGCTAACTATGGCTACACCTTC. Encoded protein: CASSQGQGAANYGYTF.

The chain employs TRBV11-3 and TRBJ1-3; D gene unclear. Germline V gene sequence: CDR1 SGHNT, CDR2 YENEEA. This CDR3 is 13 amino acids long. Trimming took off 5 bases at V and 2 bases at J, with 7 bases between the two ends. CDR3 sequence reads: CASSAPTGNTIYF. The CDR3 bases are TGTGCCAGCAGCGCACCTACTGGAAACACCATATATTTT.

This clone occurred a few times. This chain uses TRBV19 with TRBJ2-1; 7 positions agree with TRBD2. The germline V gene encodes CDR1 LNHDA and CDR2 SQIVND (reference sequence). V was pared by 9 bases and J by 3 bases, with 8 bases of the junction left unmatched. The length of the CDR3 is 14 residues. The CDR3: CASRRESIYNEQFF. CDR3 nucleotide sequence: TGTGCCAGCAGGCGGGAGTCGATCTACAATGAGCAGTTCTTC.

The J gene is TRBJ2-3, the V gene TRBV7-2; D call uncertain. V lost 3 bases and J 3 bases, leaving 4 bases between the germline ends. This CDR3 is built from 12 residues. Germline V CDR1 and CDR2: SGHTA, FQGNSA. The CDR3 DNA reads TGTGCCAGCAGCTTTCGGACAGATACGCAGTATTTT. This encodes CASSFRTDTQYF.

This chain connects TRBV19 to TRBJ1-2; 9 nucleotides align to TRBD1. Germline CDR1 LNHDA, CDR2 SQIVND (reference sequence). Germline trimming cut 5 bases from V and 6 bases from J; bases unmatched to any gene: 10. This CDR3 comprises 15 residues. CDR3 in amino acids: CASSGRDRVFDGYTF. For the CDR3, the DNA is TGTGCCAGTAGTGGCAGGGACAGGGTATTTGATGGCTACACCTTC. The complete variable domain, with remaining parts taken from reference TRBV19 and TRBJ1-2, reads DGGITQSPKYLFRKEGQNVTLSCEQNLNHDAMYWYRQDPGQGLRLIYYSQIVNDFQKGDIAEGYSVSREKKESFPLTVTSAQKNPTAFYLCASSGRDRVFDGYTFGSGTRLTVV.

V gene TRBV28 combines with J gene TRBJ1-5; TRBD1 matches at 9 bases. Germline lookup yields CDR1 MDHEN and CDR2 SYDVKM. This CDR3 is 14 amino acids long. Trimming took 5 bases from V and 4 from J; bases not matched to a gene: 3. CDR3 DNA sequence: TGTGCCAGCAGTCTGACAGGGGGAAATCAGCCCCAGCATTTT. This sequence encodes CASSLTGGNQPQHF.

This clone was seen more than once but under ten times. This chain connects TRBV7-3 to TRBJ1-1; the D gene is possibly TRBD1 (6 bases). Trimming removed 3 bases at V and 3 bases at J, with 8 bases between. The CDR3 sequence is 13 residues long. Germline CDR1 SGHTA, CDR2 FQGTGA. CDR3 nucleotide sequence: TGTGCCAGCAGCTTCACAGGGTACACTGAAGCTTTCTTT. Its protein product is CASSFTGYTEAFF.

The chain recombines TRBV7-9 with TRBJ2-5; possible D gene TRBD2, 6 bases. CDR3 length: 14 residues. Looked up from germline, CDR1 is SEHNR and CDR2 is FQNEAQ (reference sequence). The V end was cut by 5 bases, the J end by 2 bases, with 12 bases between. The CDR3 region has the DNA TGTGCCAGCAGCCGGGAGAGAGTACAAGAGACCCAGTACTTC. Its protein product is CASSRERVQETQYF.

V and J are TRBV7-2 and TRBJ2-1, with TRBD1 identical over 9 bases. The CDR3 loop spans 15 amino acids. The J segment lost 4 bases and the V segment lost 5 bases, leaving 6 bases of the junction unmatched. The germline V gene encodes CDR1 SGHTA and CDR2 FQGNSA. CDR3 sequence: CASSQGTGRYNEQFF. In DNA form, the CDR3 reads TGTGCCAGCAGCCAAGGGACAGGGAGGTACAATGAGCAGTTCTTC.

The chain carries TRBV9 and TRBJ2-1; 10 bases align to TRBD2. The junction had 4 bases not matched to a gene; V was cut back by 3 bases and J by 4 bases. The CDR3 totals 15 residues. The germline V gene encodes CDR1 SGDLS and CDR2 YYNGEE. CDR3 in DNA: TGTGCCAGCAGCGCCAGCGGGGGGGGATACAATGAGCAGTTCTTC. This encodes CASSASGGGYNEQFF.

J is TRBJ1-2 and V is TRBV28; 10 bases agree with TRBD1. The CDR3 sequence is 14 residues long. The V segment lost 1 base and the J segment 6 bases; nucleotides outside the gene matches: 2. In germline, CDR1 is MDHEN, CDR2 SYDVKM. CDR3 sequence reads: CASSLFGTGDGYTF. The CDR3 DNA reads as TGTGCCAGCAGTTTATTTGGGACAGGGGATGGCTACACCTTC.

The chain recombines TRBV7-4 with TRBJ2-7, with D possibly matching TRBD1 (6 bases). Germline loops: CDR1 SGHVT, CDR2 SQSDAQ. The CDR3 is 13 amino acids. Trimming pared 1 base from V and 6 bases from J, leaving 10 bases between. The CDR3 loop is CASSLVGQLEQYF. The CDR3 nucleotides are TGTGCCAGCAGCTTAGTCGGACAGCTCGAGCAGTACTTC.

The rearrangement links TRBV28 to TRBJ2-1, with TRBD1 matching 9 bases. Losses at the gene ends were 5 bases for V and 6 bases for J; bases not matched to a gene: 11. The CDR3 extends over 16 amino acids. Germline V gene data show CDR1 as MDHEN and CDR2 as SYDVKM. The CDR3 bases are TGTGCCAGCAGTCCGTCGGGACAGGGATTGGGCAATGAGCAGTTCTTC. It is translated as CASSPSGQGLGNEQFF.

The chain employs TRBV6-6 and TRBJ1-1; D is undetermined. V was pared by 2 bases and J by 1 base, with 8 bases between. The germline V gene has CDR1 MNHNY and CDR2 SVGAGI (reference sequence). The CDR3 covers 14 residues. The CDR3 bases are TGTGCCAGCAGTTACGGCACATCGAACACTGAAGCTTTCTTT. It yields the protein CASSYGTSNTEAFF.

The CDR3 DNA follows: TGTGCCAGCAGCGTCTACCTTCCGGACAGGGGGTTACTTAGCACAGATACGCAGTATTTT. The encoded protein is CASSVYLPDRGLLSTDTQYF. The V and J genes are TRBV9 and TRBJ2-3; 10 bases line up with TRBD1. The germline V gene has CDR1 SGDLS and CDR2 YYNGEE. J lost 0 bases, V lost 2 bases, and 15 bases had no gene match. CDR3 length equals 20 residues.

V is TRBV28 and J is TRBJ2-7; D possibly corresponds to TRBD1 (5 bases). Germline V CDR1 and CDR2: MDHEN, SYDVKM. CDR3 size: 13 residues. V lost 5 bases to trimming and J lost 3 bases, with 11 bases between them. The CDR3 DNA follows: TGTGCCAGCAGTCCCAGGGAAGGCTACGAGCAGTACTTC. Protein product: CASSPREGYEQYF.

This chain links TRBV28 with TRBJ2-5, with D perhaps TRBD1 (6 bases). The CDR3 is made up of 14 amino acids. The ends were cut back, 0 bases at V and 6 bases at J, with 11 bases in the middle. Germline values: CDR1 MDHEN, CDR2 SYDVKM. The CDR3 DNA follows: TGTGCCAGCAGTTTATGGACAGGTGAACAGACCCAGTACTTC. Protein sequence: CASSLWTGEQTQYF. Supplemented by reference TRBV28 and TRBJ2-5, the full variable domain reads DVKVTQSSRYLVKRTGEKVFLECVQDMDHENMFWYRQDPGLGLRLIYFSYDVKMKEKGDIPEGYSVSREKKERFSLILESASTNQTSMYLCASSLWTGEQTQYFGPGTRLLVL.

This sequence joins TRBV6-5 and TRBJ2-7; D is ambiguous. Trimming stripped 6 bases from V and 2 bases from J, with 14 bases between. CDR1 MNHEY and CDR2 SVGAGI come from the germline V gene. This CDR3 is 14 amino acids long. CDR3 amino acids: CASSSNLLPYEQYF. The DNA for the CDR3 is TGTGCCAGCAGCTCAAACCTACTACCCTACGAGCAGTACTTC.

The CDR3 nucleotides read TGTGCCAGCAGCTCCCCGAGGGCTGGCTTTGTGTACGAGCAGTACTTC. It codes for CASSSPRAGFVYEQYF. V is TRBV7-8 and J is TRBJ2-7, with TRBD2 as a possible D gene (5 bases). The CDR3 covers 16 residues. V was cut by 4 bases and J by 4 bases, with 20 bases left in between. Germline V lookup: CDR1 SGHVS, CDR2 FQNEAQ.

The CDR3 region has the DNA TGCGCCAGCAGCCAACTCAGGGGACTAGCGGGATTCTCAGATACGCAGTATTTT. Its protein product is CASSQLRGLAGFSDTQYF. This chain joins TRBV4-1 and TRBJ2-3; 13 bases match TRBD2. The germline gives CDR1 MGHRA, CDR2 YSYEKL. V lost 2 bases and J lost 4; bases outside the gene matches: 9. This CDR3 has 18 residues.

The V call is TRBV28, the J call TRBJ1-2; TRBD1 matches 12 bases. V lost 5 bases and J lost 6; bases outside the gene matches: 10. This CDR3 is 16 amino acids long. CDR1 and CDR2 from the germline V gene are MDHEN and SYDVKM. The CDR3 nucleotides read TGTGCCAGCAGTCTCGTCGGGACAGGGGGCGCGGATGGCTACACCTTC. Protein: CASSLVGTGGADGYTF.

This CDR3 reads CASSIDRGRVTIYF. Written as DNA, the CDR3 is TGTGCCAGTAGTATTGACCGCGGGCGAGTGACCATATATTTT. The J gene is TRBJ1-3, the V gene TRBV19; D is ambiguous. Germline loops: CDR1 LNHDA, CDR2 SQIVND (reference sequence). The CDR3 contains 14 residues. Trimming took 3 bases from V and 10 from J, leaving 16 bases between them.

The chain joins TRBV18 to TRBJ1-2; 7 nucleotides align to TRBD1. The V gene's germline CDR1 is KGHSH and CDR2 LQKENI. After removal of 0 bases from V and 4 bases from J, the junction contained 5 bases not matched to a gene. This CDR3 contains 15 residues. Here the CDR3 reads CASSPPGQLAYGYTF. The CDR3 nucleotides read TGTGCCAGCTCACCACCGGGACAGCTAGCCTATGGCTACACCTTC.